This T cell receptor (beta chain) was obtained from a study of CD8+ T cells in alopecia areata. To note about this clone: The antigen is undetermined.

cDNA reverse transcribed from extracted RNA served as the sequencing template. Generated by immunoSEQ multiplex PCR, the TCRdb table keeps only in-frame clones and is missing some. The data hold about 190,000 clones, with 45% to 75% observed a single time. The CDR3 has 15 residues. The germline CDR1 and CDR2 sequences are KGHSH and LQKENI. V lost 2 bases and J lost 5; bases outside the gene matches: 6. Points from the study as a whole: Administration of tofacitinib significantly diminished scalp clonality and expanded CD8+ clones within the top 100. The study found higher clonality in lesional than normal scalp, especially in alopecia totalis/universalis.

Treatment given: oral pan-JAK inhibitor, 5-10 mg twice daily. Collection of lesional scalp punch biopsies and peripheral blood was performed in alopecia areata patients. Cell sorting on a FACSAria was used to separate CD4+ and CD8+ T cells from the PBMCs. Sequencing was performed on CD4+ T cells sorted from blood, taken at week 4, from a patient treated with tofacitinib. The origin of this receptor is a human donor with alopecia areata. The chain uses TRBV18 and TRBJ2-7; TRBD1 matches at 10 bases. As DNA, the CDR3 is TGTGCCAGCTCACCAACGAGACAGGGGGCCAACGAGCAGTACTTC. It translates to CASSPTRQGANEQYF.